The text below deals with one TCR beta chain. Its matching antigen is unknown. The sample has other DNA sequences that encode this CDR3 too. The sample originates from a study of shared clonotypes between healthy human individuals. The CDR3 loop spans 17 amino acids. CDR1 SGHDT and CDR2 YYEEEE come from the germline V gene. The V and J ends lost 0 bases and 0 bases respectively, with 10 bases between them. Regarding the study as a whole: Among a few donors, about 5% of naive CD4 clonotypes were found in common. The study found lower generation probabilities in non-shared clonotypes than in those shared by all four donors.

Original methodology: Junction-only sequences without quality scores were provided by ImmunoSEQ, so filtering was different. Assay used: immunoSEQ multiplex PCR; TCRdb lists only in-frame clones, some missing. V, J and clone size are taken as reported in that table, and D and trimming were inferred from the DNA itself. The profile shows approximately 2.5 million clones, approximately 94% of them singletons. V usage is TRBV5-6 and J usage is TRBJ1-6; D gene uncertain. What was sequenced was naive CD4+ T cells from PBMCs. Subset: CD45RA+ positively selected. This clonotype originated in a man aged 18 to 30 in good health. Some clones in this sample may be carry-over from other donors' samples. The CDR3 nucleotides are TGTGCCAGCAGCTTGGGTGGAGGGAGCTCCTATAATTCACCCCTCCACTTT. The encoded protein is CASSLGGGSSYNSPLHF.